This record looks at one TCR beta chain sequence and its context. Its antigen target is currently unknown. Base qualities are not provided; no much larger clone lies one nucleotide away. The cohort was made up of several hundred healthy bone marrow donors. At the time of sampling, every cohort member was nominally healthy, though immune exposures that went unrecorded were likely present. The donor was CMV seropositive and was included in the group of 250 to 350 seropositive cohort members. Each donor provided a peripheral blood sample, and peripheral blood mononuclear cells were used for TCR beta sequencing. Genomic DNA was extracted from the blood cell samples with the Qiagen DNeasy Blood Extraction Kit. This entry belongs to a study of cytomegalovirus exposure and HLA in healthy donors (dated by TCRdb to 2017 to 2019). Regarding the complete study: An earlier analysis of around 600 of the donors reported roughly 300 Gb of sequence data and 120 million or so unique TCR beta sequences from about 200 million T cells. Approximately 310 gigabases of sequencing data and approximately 85 million unique TCR sequences were included in an early release covering roughly 700 HLA-typed donors. Among the roughly 400 genotyped donors, about 85% belonged to the genetic ancestry cluster associated with self-reported Caucasian donors. The aim of the study was to test whether cataloging public T cell receptors could identify signatures of past pathogen exposure. The study used immunosequencing to profile the T cell repertoires of 670 or so subjects and linked those repertoires to cytomegalovirus serostatus. Along with the approximately 650-subject first cohort, a separate validation cohort of around 120 different subjects was used. To predict cytomegalovirus infection status, the study combined high-throughput TCR immunosequencing, statistical association of individual TCRs with disease status, and machine learning. A later analysis re-examined previously published TCR beta repertoires from more than 600 donors and added high-resolution HLA genotyping to investigate patterns of TCR occurrence. The later analysis used no new phenotypic data to find candidate immune exposures, relying instead on TCR beta sequences and their occurrence across donors. To decide whether each TCR beta V gene segment behaved as functional or pseudogenic, an earlier analysis of over 500 of the donors relied on high-throughput TCR beta sequencing. Donor age, sex, ethnicity and CMV serostatus were compiled together with the repertoire data. In a later genetic analysis, genome-wide SNP genotypes for about 55% of the roughly 670 donors were used, and that subset was treated as a discovery cohort. All discovery cohort repertoires had been generated on a single sequencing platform. Class I and class II HLA loci were covered by the typing at four-digit resolution. Typing coverage varied by locus: roughly 629-630 donors for A, B, C, DRB1 and DQB1; approximately 520 for DQA1; around 570 for DPA1; under 490 for DPB1. Because of strong linkage in the cohort, a handful of DR-DQ haplotypes were treated as single units for association and clustering. Across about 370 genotyped donors of the cohort, an average of roughly 250,000 unique TCR beta nucleotide sequences per donor were sequenced, and 15% to 20% of those sequences were non-productive.

General findings and caveats noted by the study authors: The study listed 150 to 200 TCR beta chains as associated with cytomegalovirus. An association between a missense DCLRE1C variant and V-gene and J-gene trimming of TCR beta chains was found in a later genetic analysis and replicated in an independent cohort. CMV serostatus was the only immune exposure information available for the cohort. Assigning TCR associations to individual alleles was difficult when HLA alleles, especially DR and DQ, strongly co-occurred. In vitro tests confirmed that a few of the cytomegalovirus-associated TCR beta chains recognize cytomegalovirus antigens. Only TCR beta chains were sequenced in this cohort, and the absence of alpha or paired-chain data limited detectable features. A further reported finding was that TCR beta sequences accurately predicted the HLA-A and HLA-B alleles for most subjects in the first cohort. Cytomegalovirus status was reported to be diagnosed by the classifier with high specificity and sensitivity in both the original and validation cohorts. Fewer than 20 rarely observed V segments, including chromosome 9 orphons, were excluded from the earlier analysis of 550 to 700 of the donors because counts were too low. HLA typing was unavailable for some donors at each locus, so association tests used only the typed subset. Compared with equally common non-associated chains, HLA-associated TCR beta chains in a later analysis were more clonally expanded and had lower generation probabilities. Most CMV-associated TCR beta chains appeared to be HLA-restricted in a later analysis, and the HLA associations seemed to be driven largely by CMV exposure. Sequencing depth was assumed to be roughly uniform across donors in the presence/absence analyses, though that assumption may not hold. While some public TCRs were present in many individuals, most TCR sequences turned up only very rarely across donors. According to a later genetic analysis, donors in an Asian-associated ancestry cluster had fewer N-insertions in productive TCRs than the approximately 610-donor mean. Some IMGT-functional V segments, including TRBV6-2 and TRBV6-3, could not be told apart with the 87-base-pair reads, so those segments were excluded. The authors suggested that the approach could potentially be extended to other disease states and immunological phenotypes. Linkage disequilibrium might explain the correlated functional status among segregating V segments, but an unknown experimental factor could not be excluded. In a later analysis, more than 15,000 TCR beta sequences were associated with specific HLA alleles at a false discovery rate of 0.05. An earlier analysis of some 560 of the donors showed that most TCR beta V segments appeared in productive rearrangements either about 87% or about 30% of the time, which broadly matched IMGT annotations. A cluster of highly shared sequence variants was judged likely to represent a technical artifact of the sequencing pipeline. In a later analysis, TCR association rates were found to vary across HLA loci, with the most associated TCRs seen for DRB1 alleles and the fewest for HLA-C alleles. A later analysis reported that several top co-occurrence clusters appeared linked to parvovirus B19, influenza, CMV and Epstein-Barr virus.

The library was built by means of the immunoSEQ multiplex PCR assay. For the multiplex PCR, a mixture combining 60 forward primers for TCR Vbeta segments and 13 reverse primers for TCR Jbeta segments was used. The CDR3 region of rearranged TCR beta genes was amplified from genomic DNA by a multiplex PCR assay. On the Illumina HiSeq System, the amplified TCR beta libraries were sequenced as 87-base-pair reads. From the authors' description of their analysis: In a later analysis, roughly 80 million unique TCR beta chains were counted across the 650 to 700 repertoires, and roughly 11 million of these chains were shared by at least two donors. To remove PCR and sequencing errors, raw reads were error-corrected and collapsed into unique sequences using a nearest-neighbor algorithm that merged closely related sequences. CDR3 sequences were aligned to IMGT reference sequences to assign V, D and J gene segments. For a sequence to be retained, a match of at least six nucleotides to both a V gene segment and a J gene segment was required. A rearrangement was called productive if the CDR3 had no stop codons and remained in frame with V and J, and every other rearrangement was called non-productive. CDR3 was defined according to IMGT convention as the region running from the second conserved V-encoded cysteine to the conserved J-encoded phenylalanine. Sequences without an unambiguous match to a single V gene segment were excluded from the earlier analysis of about 600 of the donors. In an earlier analysis of about 590 of the donors, a V segment was called functional when productive rearrangements were above 56.7%, and segregating when the standard deviation between donors exceeded 5%. To diagnose cytomegalovirus status from the catalog of TCR beta chain sequences, a statistical classification framework was built. V and J gene assignment, in a later analysis, came from comparing TCR nucleotide sequences with IMGT/GENE-DB human TR gene sequences. Using the TCRdist pipeline, a later analysis assigned CDR3 sequences along with most-parsimonious VDJ recombination scenarios. In a later analysis, each TCR beta chain was defined by its CDR3 amino acid sequence together with its V-gene family, and reads without a unique V-gene family were excluded. In a later analysis, around 650 highly shared, low-generation-probability nucleotide sequences were removed to address suspected cross-contamination and a sequencing artifact. For each public chain, a later analysis derived a clonal expansion index from normalized ranks of inferred template counts within each repertoire. A later analysis computed generation probabilities with a VDJ recombination model fitted to out-of-frame rearrangements, and checked the results against IGoR. A later analysis scored TCR-TCR, TCR-HLA and TCR-CMV co-occurrence with hypergeometric tests, applying a repertoire-size bias correction to TCR pairs. False discovery rates were estimated in a later analysis by permuting HLA or CMV assignments 20 times. In a later analysis, co-occurring TCRs were grouped using DBSCAN, with TCRdist sequence similarity added in when clustering inside HLA-allele-positive subsets. Repertoires with fewer than 30,000 or more than 120,000 public chains were left out of co-occurrence clustering, as were five repertoires with anomalous nucleotide sharing. TCRdb obtained this table from immuneACCESS and retained in-frame rearrangements with V and J assigned. These tables miss some clones; where compared with another copy, unresolved V genes account for less than half of the shortfall, and the remainder is unexplained. V and J calls and clone size are as listed in that table; D and trimming were resolved from the DNA. The sample profile shows roughly 200,000 clones; 77% of them were found once. Roughly 2.5% of the sample is in the top ten clones.

Trimming removed 2 bases from V and 3 bases from J; the gene matches leave 10 bases unexplained. Including the terminal cysteine and phenylalanine, the CDR3 comprises 18 residues. The DNA shown is the 54-base CDR3, in frame from base 1. CDR1 and CDR2 are drawn from the germline V gene (reference sequence): LNHDA, SQIVND. Sequencing was performed on PBMCs. This sequence uses TRBV19 and TRBJ2-2; TRBD2 matches 9 bases in the middle. The sequence came from a woman aged 60 to 75 in good health and CMV-seropositive. The CDR3 protein sequence reads: CASSINPRLAGHTGELFF. The bases read TGTGCCAGTAGTATAAACCCCCGCCTAGCGGGGCACACCGGGGAGCTGTTTTTT.